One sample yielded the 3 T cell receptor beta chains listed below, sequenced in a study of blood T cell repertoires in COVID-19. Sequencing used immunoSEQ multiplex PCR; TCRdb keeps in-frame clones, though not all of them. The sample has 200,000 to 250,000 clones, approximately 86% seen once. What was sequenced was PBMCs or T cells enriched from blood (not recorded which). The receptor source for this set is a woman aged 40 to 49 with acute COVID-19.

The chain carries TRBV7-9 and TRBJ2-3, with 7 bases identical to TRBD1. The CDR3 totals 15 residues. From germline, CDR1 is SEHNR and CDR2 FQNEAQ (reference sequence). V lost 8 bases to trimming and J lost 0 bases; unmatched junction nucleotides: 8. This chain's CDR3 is CASHPGQTSTDTQYF. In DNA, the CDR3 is TGTGCCAGCCACCCGGGACAGACCAGCACAGATACGCAGTATTTT.

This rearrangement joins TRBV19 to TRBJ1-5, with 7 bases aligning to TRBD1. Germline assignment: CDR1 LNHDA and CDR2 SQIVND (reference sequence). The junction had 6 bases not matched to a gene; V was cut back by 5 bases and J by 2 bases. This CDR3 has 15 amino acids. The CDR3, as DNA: TGTGCCAGTAGTGACTTTGGGACAGGCAATCAGCCCCAGCATTTT. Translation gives CASSDFGTGNQPQHF.

CDR3: CASLGRYEQYF. DNA for the CDR3: TGCGCCAGCCTGGGGAGGTACGAGCAGTACTTC. The V call is TRBV23-1, the J call TRBJ2-7; D is perhaps TRBD2 (6 bases). TRBV23-1 is sorted into the ORF group, with uncertain function. This CDR3 contains 11 residues. V dropped 8 bases and J dropped 4 bases, with 9 bases sitting between them.